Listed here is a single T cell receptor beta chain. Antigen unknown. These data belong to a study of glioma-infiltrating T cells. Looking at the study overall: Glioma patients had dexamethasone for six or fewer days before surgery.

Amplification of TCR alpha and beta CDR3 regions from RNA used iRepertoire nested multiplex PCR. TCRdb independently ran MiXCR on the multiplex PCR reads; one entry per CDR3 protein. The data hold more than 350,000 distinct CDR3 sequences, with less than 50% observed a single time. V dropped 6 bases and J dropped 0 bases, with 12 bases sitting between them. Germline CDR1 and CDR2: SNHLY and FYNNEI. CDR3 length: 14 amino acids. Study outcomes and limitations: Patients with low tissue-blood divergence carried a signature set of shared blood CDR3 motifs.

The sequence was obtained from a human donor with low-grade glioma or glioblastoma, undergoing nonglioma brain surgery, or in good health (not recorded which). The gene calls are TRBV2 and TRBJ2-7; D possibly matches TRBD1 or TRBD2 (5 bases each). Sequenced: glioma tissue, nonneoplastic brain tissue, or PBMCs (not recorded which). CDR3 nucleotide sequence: TGTGCCAGCAGCCTGGGACCCCTCTCCTACGAGCAGTACTTC. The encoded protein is CASSLGPLSYEQYF.